One sample yielded the 26 T cell receptor beta chains listed below, sequenced in a study of beta chain features in type 1 diabetes. TCRB transcripts that were expressed got sequenced, as all of the isolated RNA had been reverse transcribed. The protocol was immunoSEQ multiplex PCR, while the TCRdb copy is restricted to in-frame clones and leaves out a portion. Of just over 150,000 clones listed, over 8.5% are singletons. The sample was central memory CD4+ T cells from blood. The receptors were gathered from a man between 18 and 35 years old in good health.

This clone was seen more than once but under ten times. The J gene is TRBJ2-7, the V gene TRBV4-2; D is uncertain. CDR1 is LGHNA and CDR2 is YNFKEQ in the germline V gene. The CDR3 length is 13 residues. Trimming pared 0 bases from V and 2 bases from J, leaving 5 bases between. DNA for the CDR3: TGTGCCAGCAGCCAAGATAGGGCCTACGAGCAGTACTTC. This encodes CASSQDRAYEQYF.

Only a few counts were recorded for this clone. This sequence joins TRBV5-1 and TRBJ2-2, with a tentative D call TRBD1 (6 bases). Trimming pared 2 bases from V and 3 bases from J, leaving 11 bases between. The CDR3 is 15 residues long. Per germline, CDR1 SGHRS and CDR2 YFSETQ. CDR3 nucleotide sequence: TGCGCCAGCAGCTTTTTTGGACAGTACACCGGGGAGCTGTTTTTT. This codes for CASSFFGQYTGELFF.

The chain uses TRBV7-2 and TRBJ2-6; D possibly uses TRBD1 or TRBD2 (5 bases each). V was shortened by 1 base and J by 4 bases, with 11 bases between the two germline ends. CDR1 SGHTA and CDR2 FQGNSA come from the germline V gene. This CDR3 region has 16 residues. The CDR3 bases are TGTGCCAGCAGCTTAGTAGGGACGGGAGGGGCCAACGTCCTGACTTTC. Its translation is CASSLVGTGGANVLTF.

V is TRBV15 and J is TRBJ1-2; no clear D. Germline-derived CDR1 and CDR2 are LNHNV and YYDKDF (reference sequence). There are 15 residues in the CDR3. V was trimmed by 0 bases and J by 4 bases, leaving 12 bases between them. The CDR3 here is CATSRDIGPVYGYTF. The CDR3, as DNA: TGTGCCACCAGCAGAGATATAGGTCCAGTCTATGGCTACACCTTC.

This clone was detected a few times. This chain links TRBV15 with TRBJ2-5; D unclear. CDR3 length: 12 residues. Germline CDR1 reads LNHNV; CDR2 reads YYDKDF (reference sequence). Trimming pared 0 bases from V and 8 bases from J, leaving 7 bases between. The CDR3 spells CATSRDQDTQYF. In DNA, the CDR3 is TGTGCCACCAGCAGAGATCAGGATACCCAGTACTTC. Combining the CDR3 with reference TRBV15 and TRBJ2-5 gives the whole variable domain DAMVIQNPRYQVTQFGKPVTLSCSQTLNHNVMYWYQQKSSQAPKLLFHYYDKDFNNEADTPDNFQSRRPNTSFCFLDIRSPGLGDTAMYLCATSRDQDTQYFGPGTRLLVL.

This clone has just a few counts. This rearrangement joins TRBV19 to TRBJ2-1; D may be TRBD2 (5 bases). This CDR3 has 14 amino acids. Between the trimmed V and J ends, which lost 7 bases and 4 bases, there was a span of 14 bases. Germline V CDR1 and CDR2: LNHDA, SQIVND (reference sequence). CDR3 protein: CASTRPGVYNEQFF. The CDR3 bases are TGTGCCAGTACGAGGCCCGGGGTTTACAATGAGCAGTTCTTC.

In regard to this clone: Sequence at one end of the junction differs from germline and may be a read error. The V gene is TRBV7-7, the J gene TRBJ2-2; 10 bases agree with TRBD1. The germline V gene has CDR1 SSHAT and CDR2 FNYEAQ (reference sequence). This CDR3 has 15 amino acids. CDR3 nucleotide sequence: TGTGCTAGCAGCCCTGACAGGGGGCGGTCCGGGGAGCTGTTTTTT. Translating it yields CASSPDRGRSGELFF.

This clone was detected only a few times. The chain joins TRBV2 to TRBJ1-3; D perhaps matches TRBD1 (6 bases). The V end was cut by 7 bases, the J end by 3 bases, with 13 bases between. This CDR3 is built from 14 residues. Germline loops: CDR1 SNHLY, CDR2 FYNNEI. The CDR3 reads CASKNRDIGNTIYF. CDR3 DNA: TGTGCCAGCAAAAATAGGGACATTGGAAACACCATATATTTT. Full variable domain (missing parts from reference TRBV2 and TRBJ1-3): EPEVTQTPSHQVTQMGQEVILRCVPISNHLYFYWYRQILGQKVEFLVSFYNNEISEKSEIFDDQFSVERPDGSNFTLKIRSTKLEDSAMYFCASKNRDIGNTIYFGEGSWLTVV.

The sample holds a few counts of this clone. This chain connects TRBV29-1 to TRBJ2-5; TRBD2 agrees at 8 bases. CDR3 size: 15 residues. Germline lookup yields CDR1 SQVTM and CDR2 ANQGSEA. J lost 2 bases, V lost 3 bases, and 8 bases had no gene match. The DNA for the CDR3 is TGCAGCGTTGAGCCGTTAGCGGGGCCTCAAGAGACCCAGTACTTC. Amino acids: CSVEPLAGPQETQYF.

The chain has TRBV6-6 and TRBJ2-5; weak D call: TRBD2 (6 bases). Germline CDR1 MNHNY, CDR2 SVGAGI (reference sequence). The V and J ends lost 2 bases and 14 bases respectively, with 24 bases between them. The CDR3 covers 15 residues. The CDR3, as DNA: TGTGCCAGCAGTTACCTAGGGACCGGGGGTCGCGTATTCTACTTC. Translated, it gives CASSYLGTGGRVFYF.

This clone appeared a few times. The genes are TRBV15 and TRBJ1-1, with D hard to call. V was pared by 0 bases and J by 1 base, with 9 bases between. This CDR3 spans 15 amino acids. Germline lookup yields CDR1 LNHNV and CDR2 YYDKDF (reference sequence). CDR3 bases: TGTGCCACCAGCAGAGATAAGAGTCCGAACACTGAAGCTTTCTTT. Its translation: CATSRDKSPNTEAFF.

The J gene is TRBJ2-5, the V gene TRBV4-2, with 8 bases aligning to TRBD2. Per germline, CDR1 LGHNA and CDR2 YNFKEQ. With V trimmed by 4 bases and J by 4 bases, 11 bases remained unmatched. This CDR3 is 16 amino acids long. The CDR3 DNA reads as TGTGCCAGCAGCCGATCGGGGGGGCGTCAGGGAGAGACCCAGTACTTC. Translation: CASSRSGGRQGETQYF.

CDR3 in DNA: TGCAGCGTTGCCAGGACTAGCGGGAGGACCGGGGAGCTGTTTTTT. The encoded protein is CSVARTSGRTGELFF. J is TRBJ2-2 and V is TRBV29-1; 14 positions agree with TRBD2. With V trimmed by 4 bases and J by 5 bases, 3 bases remained unmatched. The CDR3 extends over 15 amino acids. Germline V CDR1 and CDR2: SQVTM, ANQGSEA.

The genes are TRBV6-5 and TRBJ2-2, with 7 bases identical to TRBD2. The CDR3 length is 16 residues. Germline CDR1 reads MNHEY; CDR2 reads SVGAGI. V trimming: 2 bases; J trimming: 3 bases; junction bases outside the gene matches: 6. The CDR3 here is CASSYPPGRDTGELFF. The CDR3, as DNA: TGTGCCAGCAGTTACCCCCCTGGGAGGGACACCGGGGAGCTGTTTTTT.

J is TRBJ2-7 and V is TRBV4-2; 14 bases agree with TRBD2. Trimming took 0 bases from V and 5 from J; bases not matched to a gene: 6. The CDR3 sequence is 17 residues long. The germline V gene has CDR1 LGHNA and CDR2 YNFKEQ. CDR3 loop: CASSQDPRTSGRNEQYF. CDR3 nucleotides: TGTGCCAGCAGCCAAGATCCGAGGACTAGCGGGAGGAACGAGCAGTACTTC.

The chain links TRBV5-1 to TRBJ2-6; weak D call: TRBD2 (6 bases). The ends were cut back, 0 bases at V and 0 bases at J, with 10 bases in the middle. CDR3 length equals 17 residues. Germline-derived CDR1 and CDR2 are SGHRS and YFSETQ. CDR3 in DNA: TGCGCCAGCAGCTTGGTTAGCGGACCCTCTGGGGCCAACGTCCTGACTTTC. It codes for CASSLVSGPSGANVLTF.

This clone was seen only a few times. This chain connects TRBV25-1 to TRBJ1-4; D may be TRBD1 (6 bases). The CDR3 has 14 residues. Germline CDR1 is MGHDK and CDR2 is SYGVNS. Trimming removed 4 bases at V and 5 bases at J, with 11 bases between. Written as DNA, the CDR3 is TGTGCCAGCAGTGGGGATACAGGGAATGAAAAACTGTTTTTT. It specifies CASSGDTGNEKLFF.

This clone was recorded a few times. The V gene is TRBV28, the J gene TRBJ2-7, with no clear D. V lost 2 bases and J 0 bases, leaving 5 bases between the germline ends. Germline V gene sequence: CDR1 MDHEN, CDR2 SYDVKM. The CDR3 sequence is 13 residues long. DNA of the CDR3: TGTGCCAGCAGTTTAATCACCTCCTACGAGCAGTACTTC. Residues: CASSLITSYEQYF.

In this sample, this clone turned up a few times. J is TRBJ2-2 and V is TRBV7-2, with a possible D match to TRBD2 (6 bases). With 1 base removed from V and 5 bases from J, the gap between germline ends came to 11 bases. CDR1 SGHTA and CDR2 FQGNSA come from the germline V gene. The CDR3 is 15 amino acids. CDR3 region: CASSLELAGTGELFF. The CDR3 DNA reads as TGTGCCAGCAGCTTAGAACTAGCTGGAACCGGGGAGCTGTTTTTT.

The chain couples TRBV28 to TRBJ2-7, with 9 nucleotides matching TRBD2. CDR1 and CDR2 from the germline V gene are MDHEN and SYDVKM. The CDR3 runs 15 residues. V lost 3 bases and J lost 3; bases outside the gene matches: 6. The CDR3 protein is CASSFASGAGYEQYF. As DNA, the CDR3 is TGTGCCAGCAGTTTCGCTAGCGGGGCGGGCTACGAGCAGTACTTC.

The rearrangement uses TRBV14 and TRBJ1-1, with TRBD1 as a possible D gene (5 bases). The CDR3 runs to 14 residues. V was shortened by 3 bases and J by 5 bases, with 13 bases between the two germline ends. From germline, CDR1 is SGHDN and CDR2 FVKESK. The CDR3 DNA sequence: TGTGCCAGCAGCCACCTAGGGGAGGGAACTGAAGCTTTCTTT. Its translation is CASSHLGEGTEAFF.

Written as DNA, the CDR3 is TGTGCCAGCAGTGAGGCCCACTACGAGCAGTACTTC. It specifies CASSEAHYEQYF. The chain joins TRBV25-1 to TRBJ2-5; D not certain. Matching the DNA end better, TRBJ2-7 makes the J call doubtful. CDR1 is MGHDK and CDR2 is SYGVNS in the germline V gene. CDR3 length equals 12 residues.

This clone showed up just a few times. The CDR3, as DNA: TGTGCCAGCAAACGGACAGACGCCTACAATGAGCAGTTCTTC. Translating it yields CASKRTDAYNEQFF. The rearrangement links TRBV7-2 to TRBJ2-1; D may be TRBD1 (6 bases). The ends were cut back, 7 bases at V and 2 bases at J, with 12 bases in the middle. This CDR3 is built from 14 residues. Germline loops: CDR1 SGHTA, CDR2 FQGNSA.

The J gene is TRBJ2-3, the V gene TRBV9; 10 nucleotides line up with TRBD2. V shed 0 bases, J shed 2 bases, and the junction held 3 bases outside the gene matches. Germline lookup yields CDR1 SGDLS and CDR2 YYNGEE. The CDR3 spans 16 residues. The CDR3 protein is CASSVASGGPTDTQYF. CDR3 nucleotides: TGTGCCAGCAGCGTAGCTAGCGGGGGCCCCACAGATACGCAGTATTTT.

The gene calls are TRBV9 and TRBJ2-1; D gene ambiguous. The CDR3 covers 15 residues. Trimming took 0 bases from V and 5 from J, leaving 12 bases between them. Germline V lookup: CDR1 SGDLS, CDR2 YYNGEE. Here the CDR3 reads CASSVEVLSDNEQFF. The DNA of the CDR3 is TGTGCCAGCAGCGTAGAGGTGCTGAGCGACAATGAGCAGTTCTTC. Supplemented by reference TRBV9 and TRBJ2-1, the full variable domain reads DSGVTQTPKHLITATGQRVTLRCSPRSGDLSVYWYQQSLDQGLQFLIQYYNGEERAKGNILERFSAQQFPDLHSELNLSSLELGDSALYFCASSVEVLSDNEQFFGPGTRLTVL.

This clone has more than one count but fewer than ten. The rearrangement links TRBV9 to TRBJ2-5; 8 bases fit TRBD1. The germline V gene encodes CDR1 SGDLS and CDR2 YYNGEE. The CDR3 covers 13 residues. The V and J ends lost 6 bases and 2 bases, in that order; junction bases with no gene match: 3. This CDR3 reads CASNRDRQETQYF. The CDR3 coding sequence is TGTGCCAGCAACCGGGACAGGCAAGAGACCCAGTACTTC.